This record looks at one T cell receptor (beta chain) sequence and its context. The data are from a study of blood T cell repertoires in COVID-19. There are 15 residues in the CDR3. V was clipped by 2 bases and J by 5 bases; unmatched bases: 5. CDR1 is SGHRS, CDR2 YFSETQ, per germline. Here immunoSEQ multiplex PCR was the method, and the copy in TCRdb shows in-frame clones only, minus some. This table has about 300,000 clones, around 86% appearing once. Sequenced: PBMCs or T cells enriched from blood (not recorded which). The genes are TRBV5-1 and TRBJ1-5, with 9 bases aligning to TRBD1. This TCR came from a woman in her late teens or twenties who had recovered from COVID-19. The CDR3 sequence is CASSLTGGFDQPQHF. CDR3 sequence (DNA): TGCGCCAGCAGCTTAACAGGGGGCTTCGATCAGCCCCAGCATTTT.